This T cell receptor beta chain was documented in a study of T cell repertoires in cytomegalovirus infection. Study-level background: Carrying CMV and the relevant HLA type showed in public TCR beta signatures. Study-level points and caveats: Of the TCR beta families, the public ones yielded a cumulative frequency that identified carriers of CMV plus the relevant HLA.

This clonotype has just a few counts. As yet, its antigen is unknown. CDR1 is MNHGY, CDR2 SAAAGT, per germline. The CDR3 totals 22 residues. V was pared by 2 bases and J by 0 bases, with 26 bases between. TCRdb fed the reads into MiXCR, producing one record per CDR3 protein. This table holds approximately 550,000 distinct CDR3 sequences, 16% found once. The chain uses TRBV6-8 and TRBJ2-6; maybe TRBD2 (7 bases). The receptor was isolated from a human donor in good health (CMV status not recorded). Some clones in this sample may be carry-over from other donors' samples. The sample comprised CD8+ T cells from PBMCs. CDR3 residues: CASSYPEGGREILGSGANVLTF. The CDR3 nucleotides read TGTGCCAGCAGTTACCCTGAGGGGGGGAGGGAGATCCTAGGCTCTGGGGCCAACGTCCTGACTTTC.